One sample yielded the 8 T cell receptor beta chains listed below, sequenced in a study of blood T cell repertoires in COVID-19. Libraries were prepared by immunoSEQ multiplex PCR; TCRdb keeps only in-frame clonotypes and omits some of them. This repertoire shows 250,000 or so clones, around 80% found once; its top ten account for about 1.8%. The specimen sequenced was PBMCs or T cells enriched from blood (not recorded which). The receptors come from a man aged 60-69 years who had recovered from COVID-19.

CDR3: CASGLGGQDNQPQHF. In nucleotides, the CDR3 is TGTGCTAGTGGTTTGGGAGGACAGGATAATCAGCCCCAGCATTTT. This chain connects TRBV12-5 to TRBJ1-5, with TRBD1 matching over 7 bases. Trimming cost V 1 base and J 4 bases; bases outside gene matches: 4. This CDR3 is 15 amino acids long. In germline, CDR1 is LGHNT, CDR2 FRNRAP.

This chain links TRBV11-1 with TRBJ2-3; the D gene is possibly TRBD2 (5 bases). The V end lost 5 bases, the J end lost 0 bases, and 12 bases lay between the germline ends. In germline, CDR1 is SGHAT, CDR2 FQDESV (reference sequence). The CDR3 is 15 residues long. In DNA, the CDR3 is TGTGCCAGCAGCCCTCTATCGGGGAGCACAGATACGCAGTATTTT. As protein: CASSPLSGSTDTQYF.

The rearrangement uses TRBV4-2 and TRBJ2-3, with 9 bases identical to TRBD2. The J segment lost 6 bases and the V segment lost 1 base, leaving 2 bases of the junction unmatched. This CDR3 is 14 amino acids long. The germline gives CDR1 LGHNA, CDR2 YNFKEQ. The CDR3 sequence: CASSQVSGGDTQYF. CDR3 bases: TGTGCCAGCAGCCAAGTGAGCGGGGGGGATACGCAGTATTTT.

CDR3 nucleotides: TGCAGCGGTTCGACAGGGGATTATGGCTACACCTTC. It is translated as CSGSTGDYGYTF. V gene TRBV29-1 combines with J gene TRBJ1-2; 8 bases map to TRBD1. Germline trimming cut 7 bases from V and 5 bases from J; bases unmatched to any gene: 6. Germline CDR1 SQVTM, CDR2 ANQGSEA. CDR3 length: 12 residues. Based on the CDR3 plus reference TRBV29-1 and TRBJ1-2, the full variable domain is SAVISQKPSRDICQRGTSLTIQCQVDSQVTMMFWYRQQPGQSLTLIATANQGSEATYESGFVIDKFPISRPNLTFSTLTVSNMSPEDSSIYLCSGSTGDYGYTFGSGTRLTVV.

The chain links TRBV6-1 to TRBJ1-5; maybe TRBD1 (6 bases). Germline-derived CDR1 and CDR2 are MNHNS and SASEGT. V lost 4 bases and J lost 0, with 13 bases in between. This CDR3 spans 16 amino acids. The CDR3 region has the DNA TGTGCCAGCAGTGCCCTGACAGGCTATAGCAATCAGCCCCAGCATTTT. Residues: CASSALTGYSNQPQHF.

This clone came up once. The V and J genes are TRBV30 and TRBJ1-6; D is uncertain. CDR1 GTSNPN and CDR2 SVGIG come from the germline V gene (reference sequence). The length of the CDR3 is 17 residues. V lost 4 bases and J 0 bases, leaving 16 bases between the germline ends. The CDR3 spells CAWTRTFENSYNSPLHF. CDR3 DNA: TGTGCCTGGACCCGTACTTTCGAAAACTCCTATAATTCACCCCTCCACTTT.

The rearrangement uses TRBV6-2 or TRBV6-3 and TRBJ1-5; D remains ambiguous. Looked up from germline, CDR1 is MNHEY and CDR2 is SVGEGT. Trimming shortened V by 5 bases and J by 5 bases, and 10 bases separated the two germline ends. CDR3 length: 13 amino acids. The CDR3 reads CASSDDTYQPQHF. The DNA for the CDR3 is TGTGCCAGCAGTGACGACACTTATCAGCCCCAGCATTTT.

This sequence joins TRBV2 and TRBJ2-7, with D possibly TRBD1 on 6 matching bases. The V gene's germline CDR1 is SNHLY and CDR2 FYNNEI. The CDR3 is 14 residues long. V dropped 6 bases and J dropped 2 bases, with 14 bases sitting between them. The CDR3 sequence is CASSENGTPYEQYF. In DNA form, the CDR3 reads TGTGCCAGCAGCGAAAACGGGACACCCTACGAGCAGTACTTC.